Below, 32 T cell receptor beta chains from the same sample are listed, as sequenced in a study of post-analysis software for immune sequencing data. The TCR beta cDNA libraries carried unique molecular identifiers. TCRdb re-called the PCR reads with MiXCR, one entry per CDR3 protein. The sample has around 200,000 distinct CDR3 sequences; around 30% are singletons. Regarding the study as a whole: Patients had higher frequencies than controls of roughly 5 TRBV segments, including TRBV5-6, TRBV5-1 and TRBV20-1.

Antigens of these TCRs are unknown. Source material: blood. Receptor source: a girl aged 2-17 years with multiple sclerosis.

This clonotype has only a few counts. The CDR3 loop reads CASRPRQGNTEAFF. CDR3 sequence (DNA): TGTGCCAGCAGGCCTAGACAGGGGAACACTGAAGCTTTCTTT. This chain uses TRBV11-2 with TRBJ1-1; 7 bases align to TRBD1. Unmatched junction bases numbered 5, after V lost 6 bases and J lost 1 base. The CDR3 consists of 14 residues. Germline CDR1 is SGHAT and CDR2 is FQNNGV. The full variable domain, rest sourced from reference TRBV11-2 and TRBJ1-1, is EAGVAQSPRYKIIEKRQSVAFWCNPISGHATLYWYQQILGQGPKLLIQFQNNGVVDDSQLPKDRFSAERLKGVDSTLKIQPAKLEDSAVYLCASRPRQGNTEAFFGQGTRLTVV.

This clonotype was counted ten times or more. This chain links TRBV3-1 with TRBJ2-5, with a possible D match to TRBD2 (5 bases). CDR3 size: 16 residues. Germline V CDR1 and CDR2: LGHDT, YNNKEL (reference sequence). The ends were cut back, 1 base at V and 2 bases at J, with 14 bases in the middle. Written as DNA, the CDR3 is TGTGCCAGCAGCCAAGGTCTATCGGACTGGCAAGAGACCCAGTACTTC. Translating gives CASSQGLSDWQETQYF.

This clonotype was counted at least ten times. This chain joins TRBV12-3 or TRBV12-4 and TRBJ2-3; no reliable D call. The CDR3 length is 12 residues. With 2 bases removed from V and 8 bases from J, the gap between germline ends came to 8 bases. This chain's CDR3 is CASSLTESTQYF. In DNA, the CDR3 is TGTGCCAGCAGTTTAACGGAGAGTACGCAGTATTTT.

Comments on this clonotype: Compared with germline, one end of the junction differs, possibly owing to a read error. The V gene is TRBV15, the J gene TRBJ1-4; D gene ambiguous. CDR1 is LNHNV, CDR2 YYDKDF, per germline (reference sequence). The CDR3 consists of 15 residues. This CDR3 reads CATGRDPGTNEKLFF. DNA for the CDR3: TGTGCCACCGGCAGAGACCCGGGAACTAATGAAAAACTGTTTTTT.

For this clonotype: A much larger clone is a single base away; this may be a read error. The V and J genes are TRBV4-1 and TRBJ2-1, with D possibly being TRBD1 (6 bases). The CDR3 runs to 14 residues. The germline V gene has CDR1 MGHRA and CDR2 YSYEKL. The CDR3 DNA reads as TGCGTCAGCAGCCAAGAGAACACAGGGATTGAGCAGTTCTTC. It encodes CVSSQENTGIEQFF.

V and J are TRBV10-2 and TRBJ2-1; unclear D gene. The CDR3 runs 13 residues. Germline V gene sequence: CDR1 WSHSY, CDR2 SAAADI. The ends were cut back, 10 bases at V and 5 bases at J, with 15 bases in the middle. The CDR3 protein is CATLATTNNEQFF. DNA for the CDR3: TGCGCCACCTTGGCGACCACAAACAATGAGCAGTTCTTC.

The gene calls are TRBV20-1 and TRBJ2-1; tentatively, D is TRBD1 or TRBD2 (6 bases each). This CDR3 is 17 amino acids long. Looked up from germline, CDR1 is DFQATT and CDR2 is SNEGSKA (reference sequence). This chain's CDR3 is CSPQGRRKVDSYNEQFF. In DNA form, the CDR3 reads TGCAGCCCGCAGGGGAGGAGGAAGGTCGACTCCTACAATGAGCAGTTCTTC.

The rearrangement uses TRBV7-2 and TRBJ2-1; possible D gene TRBD2, 6 bases. The CDR3 length is 13 residues. Looked up from germline, CDR1 is SGHTA and CDR2 is FQGNSA. V was pared by 6 bases and J by 5 bases, with 11 bases between. The CDR3 is CASRLAGHNEQFF. The CDR3 DNA is TGTGCCAGCAGGTTGGCGGGACACAATGAGCAGTTCTTC.

This clonotype was seen many times. The chain has TRBV20-1 and TRBJ2-3; either TRBD1 or TRBD2 may supply D (6 bases each). CDR3 length: 14 residues. Germline CDR1 reads DFQATT; CDR2 reads SNEGSKA (reference sequence). V gave up 2 bases and J gave up 4 bases, with 13 bases separating them. The CDR3 loop is CSARQGRRPDTQYF. The DNA for the CDR3 is TGCAGTGCTAGACAGGGGAGGCGCCCAGATACGCAGTATTTT.

Many counts were recorded for this clonotype. The chain links TRBV7-2 to TRBJ2-7, with 13 nucleotides matching TRBD2. This CDR3 is 16 amino acids long. Germline values: CDR1 SGHTA, CDR2 FQGNSA. J gave up 3 bases and V 5 bases, and 7 bases lay outside the gene matches. The CDR3 DNA reads as TGTGCCAGCAGCCCTCTACTAGCGGGAGGGTACTACGAGCAGTACTTC. Protein: CASSPLLAGGYYEQYF.

V usage is TRBV5-1 and J usage is TRBJ2-1; D is perhaps TRBD1 or TRBD2 (5 bases each). Germline loops: CDR1 SGHRS, CDR2 YFSETQ. This CDR3 is 15 amino acids long. Trimming cost V 3 bases and J 0 bases, with 10 bases left between them. CDR3 coding DNA: TGCGCCAGCAGCTGTGCAGGGAGCTCCTACAATGAGCAGTTCTTC. Amino acid sequence: CASSCAGSSYNEQFF.

V and J are TRBV7-2 and TRBJ2-1; D not certain. The V and J ends lost 3 bases and 10 bases respectively, with 10 bases between them. There are 12 residues in the CDR3. CDR1 SGHTA and CDR2 FQGNSA come from the germline V gene. The CDR3 sequence is CASSFPNYEQFF. The CDR3 nucleotides read TGTGCCAGCAGCTTTCCGAACTACGAGCAGTTCTTC.

The table lists this clonotype with many counts. CDR3 sequence reads: CSARTDYSNQPQHF. Here the CDR3 DNA reads TGCAGTGCTAGGACAGATTATAGCAATCAGCCCCAGCATTTT. The gene calls are TRBV20-1 and TRBJ1-5, with TRBD1 as a possible D gene (5 bases). Germline V gives CDR1 DFQATT, CDR2 SNEGSKA (reference sequence). Trimming took 3 bases from V and 0 from J, leaving 9 bases between them. This CDR3 region has 14 residues.

Note on this clonotype: A much bigger clone sits one base away, suggesting this may be a read error. V is TRBV5-5 and J is TRBJ1-2; D gene ambiguous. V shed 3 bases and J shed 2 bases, with 11 bases lying between them. The CDR3 length is 14 residues. Germline assignment: CDR1 SGHKS and CDR2 YYEKEE (reference sequence). CDR3 protein: CASSWVPGNYGYTF. For the CDR3, the DNA is TGTGCCAGCAGCTGGGTACCGGGGAACTATGGCTACACCTTC.

The V and J genes are TRBV2 and TRBJ1-2, with no clear D. Germline CDR1 is SNHLY and CDR2 is FYNNEI. V lost 2 bases and J 7 bases, leaving 14 bases between the germline ends. The CDR3 contains 14 residues. The chain's CDR3 is CASSEWAGSGGYTF. CDR3 nucleotide sequence: TGTGCCAGCAGTGAATGGGCGGGTTCCGGTGGCTACACCTTC. Supplemented by reference TRBV2 and TRBJ1-2, the full variable domain reads EPEVTQTPSHQVTQMGQEVILRCVPISNHLYFYWYRQILGQKVEFLVSFYNNEISEKSEIFDDQFSVERPDGSNFTLKIRSTKLEDSAMYFCASSEWAGSGGYTFGSGTRLTVV.

As to this clonotype: A far more abundant clone sits one base away, making this likely a read error. The rearrangement links TRBV5-1 to TRBJ1-1; no definite D call. V was cut by 0 bases and J by 3 bases, with 6 bases left in between. Germline CDR1 is SGHRS and CDR2 is YFSETQ. This CDR3 spans 13 amino acids. The chain's CDR3 is CASSLGVYTEAFF. CDR3 nucleotide sequence: TGCGCCAGCAGCTTGGGGGTGTACACTGAAGCTTTCTTT.

This clonotype was recorded at least ten times. The CDR3 nucleotides read TGCAGTTCCGGGCGGAGGCGATACAATGAGCAGTTCTTC. Amino acid sequence: CSSGRRRYNEQFF. The rearrangement joins TRBV20-1 to TRBJ2-1, with a weak D call TRBD2 (5 bases). This CDR3 has 13 residues. Trimming stripped 8 bases from V and 4 bases from J, with 15 bases between. Looked up from germline, CDR1 is DFQATT and CDR2 is SNEGSKA (reference sequence).

This clonotype was counted ten times or more. This chain connects TRBV7-6 to TRBJ1-2; D remains unclear. This CDR3 is built from 13 residues. The germline V gene has CDR1 SGHVS and CDR2 FNYEAQ. With 1 base removed from V and 4 bases from J, the gap between germline ends came to 7 bases. The CDR3 coding sequence is TGTGCCAGCAGCTTAGAGGACGGCTATGGCTACACCTTC. It specifies CASSLEDGYGYTF. The entire variable domain, with the rest obtained from reference TRBV7-6 and TRBJ1-2, is as follows: GAGVSQSPRYKVTKRGQDVALRCDPISGHVSLYWYRQALGQGPEFLTYFNYEAQQDKSGLPNDRFSAERPEGSISTLTIQRTEQRDSAMYRCASSLEDGYGYTFGSGTRLTVV.

This clonotype was counted ten times or more. This rearrangement joins TRBV5-1 to TRBJ2-1; D is ambiguous. V lost 4 bases, J lost 2 bases, and 13 bases lay in between. The length of the CDR3 is 15 residues. Germline CDR1 reads SGHRS; CDR2 reads YFSETQ. CDR3 DNA sequence: TGCGCCAGCAGCCCAACATGGGCAACCTACAATGAGCAGTTCTTC. The encoded protein is CASSPTWATYNEQFF.

Turning to this clonotype: This may arise from a read error, as a much more abundant clone is one base away. CDR3 amino acids: CASSAMPAGGTEAFF. The CDR3 DNA reads TGCGCCAGCAGCGCAATGCCTGCGGGGGGCACTGAAGCTTTCTTT. The chain carries TRBV4-1 and TRBJ1-1; a possible D gene is TRBD1 (5 bases). The CDR3 has 15 residues. Trimming pared 5 bases from V and 4 bases from J, leaving 17 bases between. Germline V CDR1 and CDR2: MGHRA, YSYEKL.

This clonotype showed up many times. The chain joins TRBV5-6 to TRBJ2-3; D tentatively reads TRBD1 or TRBD2 (5 bases each). The CDR3 covers 15 residues. The germline V and J ends were trimmed by 4 bases and 0 bases, with 12 bases remaining between them. Germline V gene sequence: CDR1 SGHDT, CDR2 YYEEEE. The CDR3 sequence is CASSLGTASTDTQYF. DNA for the CDR3: TGTGCCAGCAGCCTCGGGACGGCGAGCACAGATACGCAGTATTTT.

As regards this clonotype: Since a much larger clone is just one base distant, this may be a read error. The chain combines TRBV3-1 with TRBJ2-7; D unclear. The V and J ends lost 6 bases and 0 bases respectively, with 12 bases between them. Germline lookup yields CDR1 LGHDT and CDR2 YNNKEL (reference sequence). This CDR3 has 14 amino acids. CDR3: CASRPGGLSYEQYF. CDR3 in DNA: TGTGCCAGCAGGCCTGGCGGCCTCTCCTACGAGCAGTACTTC.

This clonotype was counted ten times or more. The chain links TRBV10-3 to TRBJ2-1; D possibly corresponds to TRBD2 (5 bases). The CDR3 is 14 residues long. Trimming left V 2 bases short and J 5 bases short, with 10 bases between. Germline V lookup: CDR1 ENHRY, CDR2 SYGVKD. This chain's CDR3 is CAISEEGRHNEQFF. The CDR3 coding sequence is TGTGCCATCAGTGAGGAGGGCAGACACAATGAGCAGTTCTTC.

This clonotype was seen repeatedly, ten times or more. One end of the junction fails to match germline, which may point to a read error. The chain employs TRBV12-3 or TRBV12-4 and TRBJ1-2; D is possibly TRBD1 (5 bases). There are 14 residues in the CDR3. In DNA form, the CDR3 reads TGTGCCAGCAGTTTCTTTGCAGGGAACTACGGCTACACCTTC. This encodes CASSFFAGNYGYTF.

The J gene is TRBJ2-3, the V gene TRBV15, with TRBD2 matching over 11 bases. Losses at the gene ends were 2 bases for V and 4 bases for J; bases not matched to a gene: 8. The length of the CDR3 is 17 residues. The germline V gene has CDR1 LNHNV and CDR2 YYDKDF (reference sequence). This CDR3 reads CATSRSTSGIGADTQYF. For the CDR3, the DNA is TGTGCCACCAGCAGATCGACTAGCGGGATTGGGGCAGATACGCAGTATTTT.

V and J are TRBV7-9 and TRBJ2-3, with 8 bases lining up with TRBD1. From germline, CDR1 is SEHNR and CDR2 FQNEAQ (reference sequence). The CDR3 covers 14 residues. The ends lost 3 bases at V and 4 bases at J; junction bases unmatched: 3. CDR3 nucleotide sequence: TGTGCCAGCAGCTTTGACAGGGGTTCAGATACGCAGTATTTT. This gives the protein CASSFDRGSDTQYF.

This clonotype showed up just a few times. V and J are TRBV20-1 and TRBJ2-7, with 7 bases lining up with TRBD2. This CDR3 spans 17 amino acids. Unmatched junction bases numbered 12, after V lost 1 base and J lost 0 bases. Per germline, CDR1 DFQATT and CDR2 SNEGSKA (reference sequence). CDR3 sequence reads: CSARVVGGRTSSYEQYF. CDR3 DNA sequence: TGCAGTGCTAGAGTTGTGGGGGGACGGACTAGCTCCTACGAGCAGTACTTC.

This clonotype was detected only a few times. The CDR3, as DNA: TGTGCCACGGATTTCCTGGGACAGACCTATGGCTACACCTTC. It is translated as CATDFLGQTYGYTF. The V call is TRBV24-1, the J call TRBJ1-2, with TRBD1 matching 7 bases. CDR1 is KGHDR and CDR2 is SFDVKD in the germline V gene. This CDR3 spans 14 amino acids. The ends lost 10 bases at V and 4 bases at J; junction bases unmatched: 11.

This clonotype was picked up a small number of times. The J gene is TRBJ1-2, the V gene TRBV3-1; D perhaps matches TRBD1 (5 bases). This CDR3 is 16 amino acids long. In germline, CDR1 is LGHDT, CDR2 YNNKEL (reference sequence). The V gene lost 2 bases and the J gene lost 9 bases, with 22 bases spanning the gap. The CDR3 DNA reads as TGTGCCAGCAGCCAAAGAGTGGGACGGGCACTACCGCGCTACACCTTC. It is translated as CASSQRVGRALPRYTF.

About this clonotype itself: A much bigger clone sits one base away, suggesting this may be a read error. The chain employs TRBV7-8 and TRBJ1-6; a weak D match, TRBD1 (6 bases). The V gene's germline CDR1 is SGHVS and CDR2 FQNEAQ. The CDR3 contains 14 residues. Trimming stripped 5 bases from V and 5 bases from J, with 10 bases between. The CDR3 here is CASSQDSNNSPLHF. The CDR3 coding sequence is TGTGCCAGCAGCCAGGACAGTAATAATTCACCCCTCCACTTT. Looking up the rest from reference TRBV7-8 and TRBJ1-6 gives the full variable domain: GAGVSQSPRYKVAKRGQDVALRCDPISGHVSLFWYQQALGQGPEFLTYFQNEAQLDKSGLPSDRFFAERPEGSVSTLKIQRTQQEDSAVYLCASSQDSNNSPLHFGNGTRLTVT.

The chain is built from TRBV5-1 and TRBJ2-2, with 7 bases lining up with TRBD2. CDR3 length: 15 amino acids. J was trimmed by 4 bases and V by 4 bases; bases with no gene match: 7. Germline CDR1 and CDR2: SGHRS and YFSETQ. CDR3 loop: CASSAGAWGTGELFF. The CDR3 DNA reads as TGCGCCAGCAGCGCGGGAGCTTGGGGCACCGGGGAGCTGTTTTTT.

The table lists this clonotype with many counts. The genes are TRBV5-6 and TRBJ2-5; 9 bases agree with TRBD2. This CDR3 has 16 residues. V dropped 2 bases and J dropped 3; count of bases not matched to a gene: 8. CDR1 and CDR2 (germline): SGHDT, YYEEEE. CDR3: CASSFERGEFEETQYF. As DNA, the CDR3 is TGTGCCAGCAGCTTTGAGCGGGGGGAGTTTGAAGAGACCCAGTACTTC.